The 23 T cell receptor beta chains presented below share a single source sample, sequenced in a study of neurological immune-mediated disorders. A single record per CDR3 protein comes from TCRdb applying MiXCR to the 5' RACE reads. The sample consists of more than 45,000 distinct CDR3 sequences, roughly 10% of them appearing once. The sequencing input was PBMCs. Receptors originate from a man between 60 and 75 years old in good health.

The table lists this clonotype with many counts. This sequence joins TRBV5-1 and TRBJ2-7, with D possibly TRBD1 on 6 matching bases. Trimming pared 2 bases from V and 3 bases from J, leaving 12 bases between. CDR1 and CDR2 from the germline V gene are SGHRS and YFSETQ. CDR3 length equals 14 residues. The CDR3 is CASSLGGPSYEQYF. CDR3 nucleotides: TGCGCCAGCAGCTTAGGGGGACCCAGCTACGAGCAGTACTTC.

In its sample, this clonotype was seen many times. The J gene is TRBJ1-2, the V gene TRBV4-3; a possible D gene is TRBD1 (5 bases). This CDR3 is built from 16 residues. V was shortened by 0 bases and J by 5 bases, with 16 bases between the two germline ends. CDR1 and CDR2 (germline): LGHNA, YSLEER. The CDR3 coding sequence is TGCGCCAGCAGCCAAGATAGGGGAGGGATCGCGTATGGCTACACCTTC. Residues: CASSQDRGGIAYGYTF.

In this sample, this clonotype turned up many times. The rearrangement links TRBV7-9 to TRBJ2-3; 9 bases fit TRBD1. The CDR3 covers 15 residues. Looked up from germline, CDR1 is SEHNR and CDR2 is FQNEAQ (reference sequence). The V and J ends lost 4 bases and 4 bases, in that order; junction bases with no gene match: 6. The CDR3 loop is CASSSDRGFSDTQYF. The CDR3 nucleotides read TGTGCCAGCAGCTCCGACAGGGGGTTTTCAGATACGCAGTATTTT.

For the CDR3, the DNA is TGTGCCAGCAGCCAAGAGGTCGACACTGAAGCTTTCTTT. It is translated as CASSQEVDTEAFF. This chain joins TRBV14 and TRBJ1-1; the D is unclear. V lost 0 bases to trimming and J lost 3 bases, with 5 bases between them. The CDR3 contains 13 residues. Germline V lookup: CDR1 SGHDN, CDR2 FVKESK.

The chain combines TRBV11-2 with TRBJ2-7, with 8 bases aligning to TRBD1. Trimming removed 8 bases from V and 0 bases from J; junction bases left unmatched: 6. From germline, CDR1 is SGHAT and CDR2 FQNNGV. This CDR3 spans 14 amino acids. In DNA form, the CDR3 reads TGTGCCAGCGGACAGGGTTTTAGCTCCTACGAGCAGTACTTC. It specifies CASGQGFSSYEQYF.

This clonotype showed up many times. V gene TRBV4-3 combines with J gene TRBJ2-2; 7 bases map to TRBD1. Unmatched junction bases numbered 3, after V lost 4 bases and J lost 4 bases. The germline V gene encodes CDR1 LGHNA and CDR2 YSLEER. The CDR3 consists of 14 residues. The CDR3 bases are TGCGCCAGCAGCCTCGGGACAGCCACCGGGGAGCTGTTTTTT. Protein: CASSLGTATGELFF.

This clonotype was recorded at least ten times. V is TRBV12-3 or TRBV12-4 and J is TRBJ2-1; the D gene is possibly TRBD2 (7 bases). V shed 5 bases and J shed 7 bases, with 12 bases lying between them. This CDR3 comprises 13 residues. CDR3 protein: CASSRGAINEQFF. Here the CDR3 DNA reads TGTGCCAGCAGTCGGGGGGCCATAAATGAGCAGTTCTTC.

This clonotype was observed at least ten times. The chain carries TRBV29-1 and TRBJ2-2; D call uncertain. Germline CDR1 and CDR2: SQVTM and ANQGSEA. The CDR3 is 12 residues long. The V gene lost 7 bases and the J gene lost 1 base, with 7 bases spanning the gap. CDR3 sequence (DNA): TGCAGCGGGCTCAAGAACACCGGGGAGCTGTTTTTT. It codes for CSGLKNTGELFF.

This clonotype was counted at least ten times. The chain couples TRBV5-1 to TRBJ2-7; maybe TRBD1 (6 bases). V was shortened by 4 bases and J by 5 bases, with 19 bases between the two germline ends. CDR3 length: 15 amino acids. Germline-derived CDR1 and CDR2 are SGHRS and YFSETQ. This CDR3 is CASSRSQGSPNEQYF. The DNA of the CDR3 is TGCGCCAGCAGCCGCAGTCAGGGGAGTCCCAACGAGCAGTACTTC.

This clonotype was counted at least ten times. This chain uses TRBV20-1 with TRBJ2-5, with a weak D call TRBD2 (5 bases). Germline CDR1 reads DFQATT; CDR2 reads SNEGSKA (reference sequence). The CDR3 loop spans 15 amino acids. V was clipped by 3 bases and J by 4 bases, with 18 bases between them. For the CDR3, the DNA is TGCAGTGCTAGTGGAGAGGGTTTGGGCAGAGAGACCCAGTACTTC. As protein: CSASGEGLGRETQYF.

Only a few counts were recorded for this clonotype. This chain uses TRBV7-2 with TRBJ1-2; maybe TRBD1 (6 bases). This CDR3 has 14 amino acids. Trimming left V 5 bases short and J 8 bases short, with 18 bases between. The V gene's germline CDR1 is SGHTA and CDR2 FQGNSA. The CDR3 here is CASSPSQGAGGYTF. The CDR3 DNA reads TGTGCCAGCAGCCCATCACAGGGAGCGGGGGGCTACACCTTC.

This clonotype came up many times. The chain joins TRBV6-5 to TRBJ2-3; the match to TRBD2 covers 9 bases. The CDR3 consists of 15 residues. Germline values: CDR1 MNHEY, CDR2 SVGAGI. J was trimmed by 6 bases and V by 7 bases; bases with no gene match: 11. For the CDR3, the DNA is TGTGCCAGCACTAGCGGGAATAGGGGCGGCGATACGCAGTATTTT. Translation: CASTSGNRGGDTQYF.

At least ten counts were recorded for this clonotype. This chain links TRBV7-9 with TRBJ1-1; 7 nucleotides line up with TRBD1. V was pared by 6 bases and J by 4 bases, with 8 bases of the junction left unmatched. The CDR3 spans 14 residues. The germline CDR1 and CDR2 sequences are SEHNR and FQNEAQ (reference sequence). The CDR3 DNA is TGTGCCAGCAGTTTTCCGGGACAGACCACTGAAGCTTTCTTT. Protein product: CASSFPGQTTEAFF.

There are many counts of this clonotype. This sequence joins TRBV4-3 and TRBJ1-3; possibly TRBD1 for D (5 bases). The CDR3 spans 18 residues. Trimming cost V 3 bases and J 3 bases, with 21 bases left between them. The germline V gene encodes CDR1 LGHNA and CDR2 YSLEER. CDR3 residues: CASSHTAGELKGGNTIYF. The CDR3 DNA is TGCGCCAGCAGCCACACCGCGGGGGAGCTGAAAGGTGGAAACACCATATATTTT.

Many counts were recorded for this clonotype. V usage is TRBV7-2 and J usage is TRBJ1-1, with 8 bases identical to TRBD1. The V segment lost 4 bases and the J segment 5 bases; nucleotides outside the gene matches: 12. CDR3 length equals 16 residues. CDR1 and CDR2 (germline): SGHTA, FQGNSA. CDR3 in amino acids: CASSYRQGAAGTEAFF. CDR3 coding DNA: TGTGCCAGCAGCTACCGCCAGGGGGCCGCGGGTACTGAAGCTTTCTTT.

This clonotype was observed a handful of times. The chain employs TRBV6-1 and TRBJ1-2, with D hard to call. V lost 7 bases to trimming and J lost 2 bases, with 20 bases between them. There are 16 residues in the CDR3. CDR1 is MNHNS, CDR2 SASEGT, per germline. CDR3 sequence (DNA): TGTGCCAGCACATTCGGGCAGCCCCTCCAGAACTATGGCTACACCTTC. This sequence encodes CASTFGQPLQNYGYTF.

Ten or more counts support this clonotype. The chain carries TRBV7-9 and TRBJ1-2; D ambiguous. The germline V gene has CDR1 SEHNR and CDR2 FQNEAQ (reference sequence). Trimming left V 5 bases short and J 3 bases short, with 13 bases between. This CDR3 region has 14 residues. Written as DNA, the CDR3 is TGTGCCAGCAGCCCGGACGGAGGAGACTATGGCTACACCTTC. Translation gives CASSPDGGDYGYTF.

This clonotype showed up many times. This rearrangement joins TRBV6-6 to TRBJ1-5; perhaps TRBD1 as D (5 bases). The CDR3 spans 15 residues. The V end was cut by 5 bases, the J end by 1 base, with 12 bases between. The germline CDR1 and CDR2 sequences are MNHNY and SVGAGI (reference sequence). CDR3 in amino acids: CASSLPGGSNQPQHF. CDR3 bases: TGTGCCAGCAGTCTCCCCGGGGGGAGCAATCAGCCCCAGCATTTT.

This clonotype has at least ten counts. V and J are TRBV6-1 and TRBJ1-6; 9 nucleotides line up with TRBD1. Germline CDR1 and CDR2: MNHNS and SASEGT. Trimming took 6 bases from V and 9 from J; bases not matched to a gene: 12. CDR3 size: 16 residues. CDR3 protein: CASRRDRDSGVSPLHF. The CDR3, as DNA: TGTGCCAGCAGGCGGGACAGGGACTCCGGGGTTTCACCCCTCCACTTT.

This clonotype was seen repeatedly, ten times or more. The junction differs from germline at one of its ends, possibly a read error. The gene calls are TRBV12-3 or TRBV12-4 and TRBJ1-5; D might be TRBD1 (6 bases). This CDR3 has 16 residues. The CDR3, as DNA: TGTGCCAGCAATTTAGGGGGGCCGGGTAATTATCAGCCCCAGCATTTT. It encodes CASNLGGPGNYQPQHF.

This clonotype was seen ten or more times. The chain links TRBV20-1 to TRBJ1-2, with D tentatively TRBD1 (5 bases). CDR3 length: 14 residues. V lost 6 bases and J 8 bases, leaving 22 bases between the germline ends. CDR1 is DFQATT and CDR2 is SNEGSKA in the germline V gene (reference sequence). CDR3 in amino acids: CSARVGNTQGGYTF. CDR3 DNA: TGCAGTGCCAGGGTTGGTAACACACAAGGGGGCTACACCTTC.

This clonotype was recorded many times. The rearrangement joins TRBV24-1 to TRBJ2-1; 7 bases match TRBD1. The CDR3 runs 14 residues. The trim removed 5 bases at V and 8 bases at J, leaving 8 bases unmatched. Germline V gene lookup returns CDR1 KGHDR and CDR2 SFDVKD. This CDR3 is CATSGYYRGDEQFF. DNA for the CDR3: TGTGCCACCAGTGGGTACTACAGGGGCGATGAGCAGTTCTTC.

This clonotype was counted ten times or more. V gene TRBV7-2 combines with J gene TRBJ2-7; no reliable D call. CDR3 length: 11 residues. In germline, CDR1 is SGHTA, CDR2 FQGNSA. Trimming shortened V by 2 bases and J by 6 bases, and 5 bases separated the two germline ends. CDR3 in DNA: TGTGCCAGCAGCTTAACCGCCGAGCAGTACTTC. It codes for CASSLTAEQYF.